This TCR beta chain was retrieved from a study of T cell changes during pregnancy in multiple sclerosis. TCRdb's table, derived via immunoSEQ multiplex PCR, lists solely in-frame clones and lacks some. The data show fewer than 30,000 clones, roughly 92% seen once. Germline V CDR1 and CDR2: SGHRS, YFSETQ. The CDR3 sequence is 17 residues long. V was clipped by 0 bases and J by 6 bases; unmatched bases: 10. Material: CD4+ T cells from peripheral blood mononuclear cells, obtained in the first trimester of pregnancy. This TCR came from a female donor with multiple sclerosis, enrolled in a pregnancy study. The chain carries TRBV5-1 and TRBJ2-3; 10 nucleotides line up with TRBD2. The CDR3 here is CASSLEAAGGLWDTQYF. The CDR3 nucleotides are TGCGCCAGCAGCTTGGAAGCAGCGGGGGGGTTATGGGATACGCAGTATTTT.